These T cell receptor beta chains were read from a single sample in a study of blood T cell repertoires in COVID-19. Libraries were prepared by immunoSEQ multiplex PCR; TCRdb keeps only in-frame clonotypes and omits some of them. The sample has around 230,000 clones, roughly 90% seen once. Sequencing input: PBMCs or T cells enriched from blood (not recorded which). Receptors originate from a young man with acute COVID-19. Each CDR3 is given without its conserved first and last residue.

v_call,j_call,cdr3_aa
TRBV6-6,TRBJ1-3,ASSPVMLGGNTIY
TRBV5-5,TRBJ2-1,ASSPIDSFSYNEQF
TRBV7-8,TRBJ2-3,ASSLEGDSGFTDTQY
TRBV6-2/TRBV6-3,TRBJ1-2,ASSTRIDRNYGYT
TRBV5-8,TRBJ1-2,ASSNRDRRDYGYT
TRBV28,TRBJ2-5,ASSFEGADTQY
TRBV2,TRBJ2-2,ASTAWRGNTGELF
TRBV7-9,TRBJ2-7,ASSQTDRGYEQY
TRBV6-4,TRBJ2-3,ASSDSSGASTDTQY
TRBV3-1/TRBV3-2,TRBJ2-1,ASSPSQRYEQF
TRBV7-3,TRBJ2-1,ASSPAVAPPYNEQF
TRBV6-5,TRBJ2-1,ASSYFAGGGVEQF
TRBV11-2,TRBJ1-3,ASSFGTGSSGNTIY
TRBV4-3,TRBJ1-1,ASSQGGSTEAF
TRBV7-8,TRBJ2-3,ASSLRQGLAGGGTDTQY
TRBV7-6,TRBJ2-1,ASSPDRASYNEQF